These 15 T cell receptor beta chains originate from one sample sequenced in a study of kidney transplant recipient with SARS-CoV-2 infection. TCRdb analysed the reads with MiXCR anew, one entry per CDR3 protein. Seen here are fewer than 250,000 distinct CDR3 sequences, more than 25% observed once, and the top ten hold roughly 7%. The source material was a blood sample, sampled at baseline and on roughly day 120 from a kidney transplant recipient. Every receptor here comes from a male patient between 25 and 39 years old who had COVID-19 and was a kidney transplant recipient. Some T cells may possibly be graft donor cells.

This clonotype was detected ten times or more. The V and J genes are TRBV13 and TRBJ2-3; 8 nucleotides line up with TRBD2. The CDR3 is 20 residues long. V shed 5 bases and J 5 bases; nucleotides not matched to a gene: 24. Germline CDR1 PRHDT, CDR2 FYEKMQ (reference sequence). CDR3 in amino acids: CASSNSLSGGATLRGDTQYF. Here the CDR3 DNA reads TGTGCCAGCAGCAACTCCTTGAGCGGGGGAGCTACCCTTAGGGGAGATACGCAGTATTTT. The whole variable domain, remainder taken from reference TRBV13 and TRBJ2-3, is AAGVIQSPRHLIKEKRETATLKCYPIPRHDTVYWYQQGPGQDPQFLISFYEKMQSDKGSIPDRFSAQQFSDYHSELNMSSLELGDSALYFCASSNSLSGGATLRGDTQYFGPGTRLTVL.

This clonotype occurred a few times. The chain recombines TRBV20-1 with TRBJ2-1; 7 bases align to TRBD1. Per the germline V gene, CDR1 is DFQATT and CDR2 is SNEGSKA (reference sequence). The length of the CDR3 is 16 residues. The ends lost 3 bases at V and 3 bases at J; junction bases unmatched: 11. CDR3 in DNA: TGCAGTGCTAGTTCTCGGGCAGGGGGAAACTACAATGAGCAGTTCTTC. Amino acids: CSASSRAGGNYNEQFF.

This clonotype was counted ten times or more. This chain connects TRBV28 to TRBJ2-4, with D unresolved. From germline, CDR1 is MDHEN and CDR2 SYDVKM. V was shortened by 3 bases and J by 0 bases, with 9 bases between the two germline ends. This CDR3 comprises 15 residues. CDR3 sequence reads: CASSFRNLAKNIQYF. CDR3 DNA: TGTGCCAGCAGTTTCCGGAATCTAGCCAAAAACATTCAGTACTTC. The whole variable domain, filled in from reference TRBV28 and TRBJ2-4, reads DVKVTQSSRYLVKRTGEKVFLECVQDMDHENMFWYRQDPGLGLRLIYFSYDVKMKEKGDIPEGYSVSREKKERFSLILESASTNQTSMYLCASSFRNLAKNIQYFGAGTRLSVL.

On this clonotype itself: Mismatch with germline at one junction end may stem from a read error. V gene TRBV7-6 combines with J gene TRBJ2-1, with D unclear. This CDR3 has 15 residues. Germline assignment: CDR1 SGHVS and CDR2 FNYEAQ. The CDR3 region is CASSPPGGSCNEQFF. Written as DNA, the CDR3 is TGTGCCAGCAGCCCCCCAGGTGGGTCCTGCAATGAGCAGTTCTTC. Full variable domain (missing parts from reference TRBV7-6 and TRBJ2-1): GAGVSQSPRYKVTKRGQDVALRCDPISGHVSLYWYRQALGQGPEFLTYFNYEAQQDKSGLPNDRFSAERPEGSISTLTIQRTEQRDSAMYRCASSPPGGSCNEQFFGPGTRLTVL.

This clonotype has ten or more counts. The chain combines TRBV4-1 with TRBJ1-6; TRBD1 aligns across 7 bases. Trimming took 4 bases from V and 7 from J; bases not matched to a gene: 13. CDR1 is MGHRA, CDR2 YSYEKL, per germline. The CDR3 covers 17 residues. In DNA form, the CDR3 reads TGCGCCAGCAGCCCAATACAGGGGTTCGCTGTCAATTCACCCCTCCACTTT. Amino acids: CASSPIQGFAVNSPLHF.

V is TRBV5-5 and J is TRBJ1-2, with D uncertain. V dropped 7 bases and J dropped 4 bases, with 23 bases sitting between them. The CDR3 has 16 amino acids. Looked up from germline, CDR1 is SGHKS and CDR2 is YYEKEE (reference sequence). CDR3 nucleotide sequence: TGTGCCAGCTCCGGTTTTGTCTCGCGAAAGACCTATGGCTACACCTTC. This gives the protein CASSGFVSRKTYGYTF.

This clonotype is a singleton in its sample. A much larger clone differs by one base, so this may be a read error. The CDR3 nucleotides are TGTACCAGCAGCCTGGGGGACAGGGATTTCTTGGAGACCCAGTACTTC. It is translated as CTSSLGDRDFLETQYF. The J gene is TRBJ2-4, the V gene TRBV3-1; 9 nucleotides align to TRBD1. The J call may be incorrect, as the DNA end agrees better with TRBJ2-5. Germline-derived CDR1 and CDR2 are LGHDT and YNNKEL (reference sequence). CDR3 length equals 16 residues.

This clonotype was recorded a few times. The gene calls are TRBV4-1 and TRBJ2-1; TRBD2 matches 8 bases. Looked up from germline, CDR1 is MGHRA and CDR2 is YSYEKL. V was pared by 0 bases and J by 7 bases, with 5 bases of the junction left unmatched. This CDR3 contains 15 residues. The CDR3 nucleotides read TGCGCCAGCAGCCAAGAAATTAAGCGGGGGAATGAGCAGTTCTTC. Protein sequence: CASSQEIKRGNEQFF.

In the case of this clonotype: With a much larger clone just one base away, this may be a read error. The rearrangement joins TRBV5-5 to TRBJ2-1, with 9 bases matching TRBD1. Germline values: CDR1 SGHKS, CDR2 YYEKEE (reference sequence). The CDR3 extends over 16 amino acids. The CDR3 DNA follows: TGTGCCAGCAGCTCCCCACAGGGGGCGCGTTACAATGAGCGGTTCTTC. This translates into CASSSPQGARYNERFF.

This clonotype was recorded many times. The chain links TRBV3-1 to TRBJ2-2; D is ambiguous. Germline CDR1 and CDR2: LGHDT and YNNKEL (reference sequence). Trimming removed 5 bases from V and 5 bases from J, with 24 bases in between. There are 18 residues in the CDR3. The CDR3 nucleotides are TGTGCCAGCAGCAGGGAACGTCCCATTTCAGGCTTGACCGGGGAGCTGTTTTTT. Translation gives CASSRERPISGLTGELFF.

Concerning this clonotype itself: A junction boundary mismatches the germline segment, possibly from a read error. This chain links TRBV3-1 with TRBJ2-5; D is unclear. Germline lookup yields CDR1 LGHDT and CDR2 YNNKEL (reference sequence). CDR3 length equals 17 residues. In DNA form, the CDR3 reads TGTGCCAGCAGCTATACTGATCCCATTTCTTTCCCTGAGACCCAGTGCTTC. Residues: CASSYTDPISFPETQCF.

This clonotype came up many times. The chain uses TRBV7-7 and TRBJ1-2, with unresolved D. The CDR3 loop spans 17 amino acids. Germline values: CDR1 SSHAT, CDR2 FNYEAQ (reference sequence). The V end was cut by 5 bases, the J end by 4 bases, with 23 bases between. CDR3 sequence reads: CASSHGDKCRKTYGYTF. CDR3 bases: TGTGCCAGCAGCCATGGAGATAAGTGCCGAAAGACCTATGGCTACACCTTC.

This clonotype came up many times. This chain joins TRBV5-1 and TRBJ2-2; 9 bases match TRBD1. Per germline, CDR1 SGHRS and CDR2 YFSETQ. CDR3 length equals 15 residues. The V gene end was trimmed by 1 base and the J gene end by 6 bases; junction bases not matched to a gene: 4. CDR3 in DNA: TGCGCCAGCAGCTTGTGGGACAGGGTCCCCGGGGAGCTGTTTTTT. Protein product: CASSLWDRVPGELFF.

Remarks on this clonotype: This clone may be a read error of a much larger clone one base away. The chain links TRBV7-2 to TRBJ2-7; D remains unclear. The CDR3 is 15 amino acids. Per the germline V gene, CDR1 is SGHTA and CDR2 is FQGNSA. The CDR3 spells CAGSLVLDPSYEQYF. Written as DNA, the CDR3 is TGTGCCGGCAGCTTAGTCCTAGACCCATCCTACGAGCAGTACTTC.

The chain joins TRBV2 to TRBJ1-2; TRBD1 matches 9 bases. Germline V CDR1 and CDR2: SNHLY, FYNNEI. The ends lost 7 bases at V and 6 bases at J; junction bases unmatched: 12. This CDR3 has 15 amino acids. The CDR3 sequence is CASISPGQGNHGYTF. In nucleotides, the CDR3 is TGTGCCAGCATCTCCCCGGGACAGGGCAACCATGGCTACACCTTC.